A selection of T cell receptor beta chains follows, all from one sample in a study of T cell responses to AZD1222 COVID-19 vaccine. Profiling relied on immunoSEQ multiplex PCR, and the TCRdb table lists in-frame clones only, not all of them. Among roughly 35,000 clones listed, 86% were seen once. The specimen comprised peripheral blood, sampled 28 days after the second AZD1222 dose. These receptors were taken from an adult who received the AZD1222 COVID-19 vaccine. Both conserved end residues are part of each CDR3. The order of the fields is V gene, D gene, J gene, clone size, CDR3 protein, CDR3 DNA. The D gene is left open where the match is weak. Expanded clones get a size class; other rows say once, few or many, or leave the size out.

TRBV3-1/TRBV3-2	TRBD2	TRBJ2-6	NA	CASSSLAGGPSGANVLTF	TGTGCCAGCAGCTCACTAGCGGGGGGGCCTTCTGGGGCCAACGTCCTGACTTTC
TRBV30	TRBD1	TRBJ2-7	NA	CAWSPGTVAYEQYF	TGTGCCTGGAGTCCAGGGACAGTAGCCTACGAGCAGTACTTC
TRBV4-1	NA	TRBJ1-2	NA	CASSPRNLYYGYTF	TGCGCCAGCAGCCCGAGGAATCTGTACTATGGCTACACCTTC
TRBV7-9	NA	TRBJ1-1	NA	CASSPLNTEAFF	TGTGCCAGCAGCCCCTTGAACACTGAAGCTTTCTTT
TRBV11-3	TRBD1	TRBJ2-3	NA	CASSPGTGGTDTQYF	TGTGCCAGCAGCCCTGGGACAGGGGGCACAGATACGCAGTATTTT
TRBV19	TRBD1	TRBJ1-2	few	CASSRPGQGMGGYTF	TGTGCCAGTAGTCGCCCCGGACAGGGGATGGGTGGCTACACCTTC
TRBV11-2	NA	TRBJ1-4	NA	CASSLDAPGENQGNEKLFF	TGTGCCAGCAGCTTAGACGCGCCCGGGGAAAATCAGGGTAATGAAAAACTGTTTTTT
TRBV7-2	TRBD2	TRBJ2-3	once	CASSPRTSEDTQYF	TGTGCCAGCAGCCCTAGGACTAGCGAAGATACGCAGTATTTT
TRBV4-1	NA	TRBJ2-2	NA	CASSQDKRWTGGELFF	TGCGCCAGCAGCCAAGATAAAAGGTGGACCGGTGGGGAGCTGTTTTTT
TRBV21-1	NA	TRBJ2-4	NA	CASSKGQGGIQYF	TGTGCCAGCAGCAAGGGACAGGGGGGTATTCAGTACTTC
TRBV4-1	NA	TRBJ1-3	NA	CASSPVTETSGNTIYF	TGCGCCAGCAGCCCCGTTACGGAAACCTCTGGAAACACCATATATTTT
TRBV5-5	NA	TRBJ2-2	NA	CASSLSSGYTGELFF	TGTGCCAGCAGCTTGAGTTCAGGGTATACCGGGGAGCTGTTTTTT
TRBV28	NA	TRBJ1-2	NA	CASSLLRVNYGYTF	TGTGCCAGCAGTTTACTCAGGGTTAACTATGGCTACACCTTC
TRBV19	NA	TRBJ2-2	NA	CASSTLAGRELFF	TGTGCCAGTAGTACCCTCGCAGGGAGGGAGCTGTTTTTT
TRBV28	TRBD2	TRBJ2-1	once	CASLPGEGYNEQFF	TGTGCCAGCCTTCCTGGGGAGGGCTACAATGAGCAGTTCTTC
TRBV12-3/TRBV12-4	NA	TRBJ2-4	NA	CASSSGAHIQYF	TGTGCCAGCAGTTCCGGGGCTCACATTCAGTACTTC
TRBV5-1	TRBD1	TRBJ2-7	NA	CASRMGQGGGEQYF	TGCGCCAGCAGAATGGGACAGGGTGGCGGCGAGCAGTACTTC
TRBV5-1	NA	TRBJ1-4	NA	CASSPASVSVEKLFF	TGCGCCAGCAGCCCGGCTTCCGTCTCCGTCGAGAAACTGTTTTTT
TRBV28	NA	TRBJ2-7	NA	CASTLDGIEDEQYF	TGTGCCAGCACGCTAGACGGCATCGAGGACGAGCAGTACTTC
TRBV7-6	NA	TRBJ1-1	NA	CASSLGVGGPMNTEAFF	TGTGCCAGCAGCTTAGGGGTAGGAGGCCCCATGAACACTGAAGCTTTCTTT
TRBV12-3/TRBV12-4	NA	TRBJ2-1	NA	CASLMYNEQFF	TGTGCCAGCCTAATGTACAATGAGCAGTTCTTC
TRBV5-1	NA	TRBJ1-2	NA	CASSHRGKTGYTF	TGCGCCAGCAGCCACCGCGGAAAAACAGGCTACACCTTC
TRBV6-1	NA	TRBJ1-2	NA	CASSERPGDSYGYTF	TGTGCCAGCAGTGAAAGGCCCGGAGACAGCTATGGCTACACCTTC
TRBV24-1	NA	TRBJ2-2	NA	CATSDRYTGELFF	TGTGCCACCAGTGATAGATACACCGGGGAGCTGTTTTTT
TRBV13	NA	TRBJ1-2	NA	CASSSTGIRYTF	TGTGCCAGCAGCTCTACAGGGATTCGGTACACCTTC
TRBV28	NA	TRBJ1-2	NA	CASSSQGPDYGYTF	TGTGCCAGCAGTAGTCAGGGGCCGGACTATGGCTACACCTTC
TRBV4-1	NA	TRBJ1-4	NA	CASSQDFTVLNEKLFF	TGCGCCAGCAGCCAAGATTTCACAGTGCTTAATGAAAAACTGTTTTTT
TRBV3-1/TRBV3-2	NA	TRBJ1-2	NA	CASSFGPDSGYTF	TGTGCCAGCAGCTTCGGACCGGATAGTGGCTACACCTTC
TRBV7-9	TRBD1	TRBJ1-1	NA	CASSFGDRGTEAFF	TGTGCCAGCAGCTTCGGGGACAGGGGCACTGAAGCTTTCTTT
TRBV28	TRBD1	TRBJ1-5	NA	CASRQQGTTYQPQHF	TGTGCCAGCAGACAACAGGGGACCACTTATCAGCCCCAGCATTTT
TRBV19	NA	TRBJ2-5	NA	CASSRGTSQETQYF	TGTGCCAGTAGTCGGGGGACCTCCCAAGAGACCCAGTACTTC
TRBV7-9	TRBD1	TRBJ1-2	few	CASSYTGGNGYTF	TGTGCCAGCAGCTACACAGGGGGGAATGGCTACACCTTC
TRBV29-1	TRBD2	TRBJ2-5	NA	CSGGTIRETQYF	TGCAGCGGGGGGACTATCCGGGAGACCCAGTACTTC
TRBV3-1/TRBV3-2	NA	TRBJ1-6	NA	CASRAYDRTNSPLHF	TGTGCCAGCAGGGCCTATGACAGAACTAATTCACCCCTCCACTTT
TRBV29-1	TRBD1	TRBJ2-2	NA	CSALDRGRNTGELFF	TGCAGCGCCTTAGACAGGGGGCGAAACACCGGGGAGCTGTTTTTT
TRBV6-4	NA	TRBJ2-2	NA	CASSLYAQGGTGELFF	TGTGCCAGCAGTCTCTATGCCCAAGGGGGAACCGGGGAGCTGTTTTTT
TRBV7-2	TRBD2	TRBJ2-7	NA	CASSRGTSGGTLLYEQYF	TGTGCCAGCAGCCGCGGGACTAGCGGGGGGACCCTCCTCTACGAGCAGTACTTC
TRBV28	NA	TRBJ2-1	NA	CASIRHTSYNEQFF	TGTGCCAGCATTCGTCACACGTCCTACAATGAGCAGTTCTTC
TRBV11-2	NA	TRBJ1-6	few	CASSNEQYNSPLHF	TGTGCCAGCAGCAACGAGCAGTATAATTCACCCCTCCACTTT
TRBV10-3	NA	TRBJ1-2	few	CAISETVYGYTF	TGTGCCATCAGTGAGACAGTCTATGGCTACACCTTC
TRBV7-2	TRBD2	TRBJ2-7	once	CASSSSGGPPYEQYF	TGTGCCAGCAGCTCTAGCGGGGGGCCTCCCTACGAGCAGTACTTC
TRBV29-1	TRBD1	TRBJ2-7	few	CSAGTGVREQYF	TGCAGCGCCGGGACAGGAGTGAGGGAGCAGTACTTC
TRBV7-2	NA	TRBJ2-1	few	CASSLGTLNEQFF	TGTGCCAGCAGCTTAGGGACCCTGAATGAGCAGTTCTTC
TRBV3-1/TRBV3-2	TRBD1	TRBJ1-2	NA	CASSQDRLYGYTF	TGTGCCAGCAGCCAGGACAGGCTCTATGGCTACACCTTC
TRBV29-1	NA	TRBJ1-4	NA	CSVQGRGRGEKLFF	TGCAGCGTTCAGGGCCGGGGTCGGGGCGAAAAACTGTTTTTT
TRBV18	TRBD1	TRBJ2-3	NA	CASSRDRLSTDTQYF	TGTGCCAGCTCCCGGGACAGGTTAAGCACAGATACGCAGTATTTT
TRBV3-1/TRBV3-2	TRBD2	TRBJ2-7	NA	CASSQGLAEHYEQYF	TGTGCCAGCAGCCAGGGACTAGCGGAACACTACGAGCAGTACTTC
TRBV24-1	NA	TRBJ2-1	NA	CATSDLGVGGNEQFF	TGTGCCACCAGTGATTTGGGGGTGGGGGGCAATGAGCAGTTCTTC
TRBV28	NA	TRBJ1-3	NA	CASTLGGNSGNTIYF	TGTGCCAGCACCCTCGGGGGGAACTCTGGAAACACCATATATTTT
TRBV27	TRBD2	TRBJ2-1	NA	CASSSTVAGRGNEQFF	TGTGCCAGCAGTTCAACCGTGGCAGGGAGGGGCAATGAGCAGTTCTTC
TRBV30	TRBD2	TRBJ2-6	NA	CAGRLAGGPGANVLTF	TGTGCCGGCAGACTAGCGGGGGGGCCGGGGGCCAACGTCCTGACTTTC
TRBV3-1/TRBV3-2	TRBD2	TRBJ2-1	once	CASSQGTSVYNEQFF	TGTGCCAGCAGCCAAGGGACTAGCGTATACAATGAGCAGTTCTTC
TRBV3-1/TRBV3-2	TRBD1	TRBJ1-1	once	CASSPRTGGIIAEAFF	TGTGCCAGCAGCCCCCGGACAGGGGGCATCATCGCTGAAGCTTTCTTT
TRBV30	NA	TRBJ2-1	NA	CAWSGGGSYNEQFF	TGTGCCTGGAGTGGTGGGGGCTCCTACAATGAGCAGTTCTTC
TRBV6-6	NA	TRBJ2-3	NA	CASRLGQIDTDTQYF	TGTGCCAGCAGGCTCGGACAGATCGACACAGATACGCAGTATTTT
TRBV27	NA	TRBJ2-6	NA	CASSRWQGTGANVLTF	TGTGCCAGCAGTAGGTGGCAGGGTACCGGGGCCAACGTCCTGACTTTC
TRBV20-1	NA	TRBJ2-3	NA	CSASANYHDSTDTQYF	TGCAGTGCTAGTGCAAACTACCACGATTCCACAGATACGCAGTATTTT
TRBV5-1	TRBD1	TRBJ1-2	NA	CASRRQTGDNGYTF	TGCGCCAGCAGACGTCAGACAGGGGATAATGGCTACACCTTC